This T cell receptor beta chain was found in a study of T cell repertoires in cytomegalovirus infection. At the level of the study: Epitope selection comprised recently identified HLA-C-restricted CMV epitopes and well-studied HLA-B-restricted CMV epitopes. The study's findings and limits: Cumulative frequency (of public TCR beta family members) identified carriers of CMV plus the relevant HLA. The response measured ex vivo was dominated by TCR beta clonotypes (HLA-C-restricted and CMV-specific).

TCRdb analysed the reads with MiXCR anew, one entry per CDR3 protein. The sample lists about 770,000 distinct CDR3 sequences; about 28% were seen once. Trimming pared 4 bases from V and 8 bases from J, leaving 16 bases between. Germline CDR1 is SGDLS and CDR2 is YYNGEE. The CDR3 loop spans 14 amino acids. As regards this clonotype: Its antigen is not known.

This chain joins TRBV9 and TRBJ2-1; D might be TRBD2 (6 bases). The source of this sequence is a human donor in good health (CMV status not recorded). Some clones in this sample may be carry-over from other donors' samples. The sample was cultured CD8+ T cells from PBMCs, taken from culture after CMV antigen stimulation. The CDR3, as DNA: TGTGCCAGCAGCCCCGCGGGAATGGAGGATGAGCAGTTCTTC. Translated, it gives CASSPAGMEDEQFF.